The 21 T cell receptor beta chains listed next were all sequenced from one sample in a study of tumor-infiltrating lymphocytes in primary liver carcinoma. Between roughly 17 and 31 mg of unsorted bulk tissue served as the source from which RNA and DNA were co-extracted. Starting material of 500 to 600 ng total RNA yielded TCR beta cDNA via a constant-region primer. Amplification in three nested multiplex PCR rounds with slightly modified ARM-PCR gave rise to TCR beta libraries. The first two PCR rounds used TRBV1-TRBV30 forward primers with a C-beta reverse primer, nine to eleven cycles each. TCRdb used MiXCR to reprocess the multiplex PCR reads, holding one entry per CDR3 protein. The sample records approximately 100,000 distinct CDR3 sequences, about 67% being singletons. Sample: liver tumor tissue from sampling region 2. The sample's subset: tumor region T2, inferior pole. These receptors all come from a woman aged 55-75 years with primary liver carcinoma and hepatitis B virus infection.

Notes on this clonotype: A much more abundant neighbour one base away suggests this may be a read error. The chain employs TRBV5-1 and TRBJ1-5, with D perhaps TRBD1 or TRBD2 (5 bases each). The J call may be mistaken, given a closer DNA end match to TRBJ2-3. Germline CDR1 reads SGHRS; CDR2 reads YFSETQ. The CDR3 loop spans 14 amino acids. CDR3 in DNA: TGCGCCAGCAGACCGGACACTGGGAGTCAGCCCCAGTATTTT. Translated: CASRPDTGSQPQYF.

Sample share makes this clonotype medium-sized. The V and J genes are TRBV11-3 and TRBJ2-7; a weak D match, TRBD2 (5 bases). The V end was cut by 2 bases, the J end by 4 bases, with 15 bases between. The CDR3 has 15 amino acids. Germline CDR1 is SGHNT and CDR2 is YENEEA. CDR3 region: CASSLSGGELYEQYF. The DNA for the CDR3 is TGTGCCAGCAGCTTAAGCGGTGGCGAGCTTTACGAGCAGTACTTC.

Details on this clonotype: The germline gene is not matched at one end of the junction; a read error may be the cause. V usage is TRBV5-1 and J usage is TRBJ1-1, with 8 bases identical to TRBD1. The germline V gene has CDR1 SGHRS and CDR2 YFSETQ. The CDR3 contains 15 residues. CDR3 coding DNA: TGCGTCAGCAGTTCTGACAGGGGAGTGGGGACTGAAGCTTTCTTT. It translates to CVSSSDRGVGTEAFF.

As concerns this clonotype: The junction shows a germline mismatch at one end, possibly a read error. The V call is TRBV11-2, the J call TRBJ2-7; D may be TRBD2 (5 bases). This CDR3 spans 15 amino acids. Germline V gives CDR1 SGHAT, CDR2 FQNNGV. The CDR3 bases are TGTGCCAGCAGCTTTAATCGGGAAACCTCCTACGAGCTGTATTTC. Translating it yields CASSFNRETSYELYF.

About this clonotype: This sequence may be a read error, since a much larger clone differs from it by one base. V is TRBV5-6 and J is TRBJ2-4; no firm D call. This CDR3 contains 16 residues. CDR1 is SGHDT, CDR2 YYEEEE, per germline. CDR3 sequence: CASSPPAAKAKNIQYF. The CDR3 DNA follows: TGTGCCAGCAGCCCGCCGGCGGCAAAAGCCAAAAACATTCAATACTTC.

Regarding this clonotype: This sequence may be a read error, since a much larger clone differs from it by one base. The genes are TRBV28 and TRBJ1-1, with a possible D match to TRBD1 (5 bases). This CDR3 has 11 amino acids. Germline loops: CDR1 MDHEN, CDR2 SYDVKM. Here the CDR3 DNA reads TGTGCCAGCAGTCCAGACAGAGAAGCTGTCTTT. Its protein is CASSPDREAVF. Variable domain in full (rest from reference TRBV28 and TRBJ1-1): DVKVTQSSRYLVKRTGEKVFLECVQDMDHENMFWYRQDPGLGLRLIYFSYDVKMKEKGDIPEGYSVSREKKERFSLILESASTNQTSMYLCASSPDREAVFGQGTRLTVV.

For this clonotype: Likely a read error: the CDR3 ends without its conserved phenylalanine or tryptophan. CDR3 DNA sequence: TGTGCCAGCAACTTAATGAACACTGAAGCTTTCTCT. The encoded protein is CASNLMNTEAFS. This sequence joins TRBV7-9 and TRBJ1-1; no definite D call. This CDR3 spans 12 amino acids. Germline V gives CDR1 SEHNR, CDR2 FQNEAQ (reference sequence).

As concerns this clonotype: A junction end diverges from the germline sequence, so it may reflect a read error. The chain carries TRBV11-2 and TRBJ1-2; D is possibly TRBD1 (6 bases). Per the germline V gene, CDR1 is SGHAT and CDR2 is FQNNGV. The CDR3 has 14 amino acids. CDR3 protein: CANSSRGGPGGYTF. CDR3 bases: TGTGCCAACAGCTCCCGTGGGGGCCCGGGGGGCTACACCTTC.

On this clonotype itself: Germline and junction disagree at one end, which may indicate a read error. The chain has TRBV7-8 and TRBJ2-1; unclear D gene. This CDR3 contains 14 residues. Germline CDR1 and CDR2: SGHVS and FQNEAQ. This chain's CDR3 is CACSLRTELNEQLF. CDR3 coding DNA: TGTGCCTGCAGCCTACGGACGGAGCTCAATGAGCAGCTCTTC.

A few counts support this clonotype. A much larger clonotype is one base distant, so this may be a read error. The CDR3 reads CASRPRTGGGDTEAFF. Here the CDR3 DNA reads TGTGCCAGCAGACCTCGGACAGGGGGCGGTGACACTGAAGCTTTCTTT. The chain uses TRBV12-3 or TRBV12-4 and TRBJ1-1; 11 bases agree with TRBD1. V dropped 6 bases and J dropped 3; count of bases not matched to a gene: 9. The CDR3 runs 16 residues.

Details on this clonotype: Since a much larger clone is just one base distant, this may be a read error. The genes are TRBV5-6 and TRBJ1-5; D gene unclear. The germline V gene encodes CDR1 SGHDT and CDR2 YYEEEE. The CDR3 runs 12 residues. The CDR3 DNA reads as TGTGCCATCAGCTTTAGAAATCAGCCCCAGCATTTT. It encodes CAISFRNQPQHF.

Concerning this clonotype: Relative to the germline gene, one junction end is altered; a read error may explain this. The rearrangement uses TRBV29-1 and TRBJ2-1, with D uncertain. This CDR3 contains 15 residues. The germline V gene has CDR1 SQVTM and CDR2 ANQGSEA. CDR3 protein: CRVGDLRLGYNEQFF. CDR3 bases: TGCAGGGTTGGAGATCTCAGGCTAGGGTATAATGAGCAGTTCTTC.

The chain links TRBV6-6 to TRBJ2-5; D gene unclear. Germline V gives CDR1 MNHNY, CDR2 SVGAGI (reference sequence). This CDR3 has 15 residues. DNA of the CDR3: TGTGTCAACAGCCCCCCTGGATCGAACCAAGAGACCCAGTACTTC. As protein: CVNSPPGSNQETQYF.

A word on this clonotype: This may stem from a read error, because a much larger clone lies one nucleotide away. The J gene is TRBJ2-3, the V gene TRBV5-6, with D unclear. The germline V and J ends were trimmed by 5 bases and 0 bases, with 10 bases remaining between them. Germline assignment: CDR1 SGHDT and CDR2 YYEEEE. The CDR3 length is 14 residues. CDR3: CASRFDRSTDTQYF. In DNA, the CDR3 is TGTGCCAGCAGATTTGATCGGAGCACAGATACGCAGTATTTT.

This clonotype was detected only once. The CDR3 is CSVTVSPGAMANVLTF. The CDR3 DNA is TGCAGCGTTACCGTATCCCCAGGGGCCATGGCCAACGTCCTGACTTTC. The V gene is TRBV29-1, the J gene TRBJ2-6; weak D call: TRBD1 (6 bases). The V end lost 5 bases, the J end lost 6 bases, and 20 bases lay between the germline ends. The CDR3 has 16 amino acids. Germline CDR1 is SQVTM and CDR2 is ANQGSEA.

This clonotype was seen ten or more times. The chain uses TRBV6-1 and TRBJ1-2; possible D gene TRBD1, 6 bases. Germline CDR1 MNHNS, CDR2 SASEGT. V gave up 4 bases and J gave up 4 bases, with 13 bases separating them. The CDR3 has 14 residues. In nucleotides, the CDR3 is TGTGCCAGCAGTGGAACAGGGCCCCTCTATGGCTACACCTTC. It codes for CASSGTGPLYGYTF.

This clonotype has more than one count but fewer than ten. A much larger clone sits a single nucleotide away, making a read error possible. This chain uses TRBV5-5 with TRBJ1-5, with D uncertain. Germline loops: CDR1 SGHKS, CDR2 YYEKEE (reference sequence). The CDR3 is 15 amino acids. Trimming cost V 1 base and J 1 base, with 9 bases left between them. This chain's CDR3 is CASSLFLVSNQPQHF. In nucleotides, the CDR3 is TGTGCCAGCAGCTTGTTTCTCGTAAGCAATCAGCCCCAGCATTTT.

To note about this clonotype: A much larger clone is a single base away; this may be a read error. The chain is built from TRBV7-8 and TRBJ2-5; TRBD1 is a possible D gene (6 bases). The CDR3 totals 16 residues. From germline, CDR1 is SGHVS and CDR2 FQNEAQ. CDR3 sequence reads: CASILSRTVLQASQYF. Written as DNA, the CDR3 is TGTGCCAGCATCTTAAGCCGGACAGTCCTCCAAGCGTCCCAGTACTTC.

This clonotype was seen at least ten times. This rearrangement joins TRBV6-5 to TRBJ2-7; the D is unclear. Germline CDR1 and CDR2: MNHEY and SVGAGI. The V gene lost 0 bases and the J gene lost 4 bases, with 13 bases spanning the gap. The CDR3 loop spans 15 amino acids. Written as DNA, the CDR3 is TGTGCCAGCAGTTACTCACCCACCCTTCGATACGAGCAGTACTTC. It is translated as CASSYSPTLRYEQYF.

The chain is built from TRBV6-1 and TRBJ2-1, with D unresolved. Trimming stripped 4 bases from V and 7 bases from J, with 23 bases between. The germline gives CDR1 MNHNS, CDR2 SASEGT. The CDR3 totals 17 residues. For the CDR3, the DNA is TGTGCCAGCAGTGGAGAATCCATGGGCGATCTTCAAAATGAGCAGTTCTTC. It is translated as CASSGESMGDLQNEQFF.

This CDR3 reads CASSFPGDRALDETQYF. DNA for the CDR3: TGTGCCAGCAGCTTTCCCGGGGACAGGGCACTCGATGAGACCCAGTACTTC. This chain connects TRBV7-9 to TRBJ2-5, with 9 bases lining up with TRBD1. Looked up from germline, CDR1 is SEHNR and CDR2 is FQNEAQ (reference sequence). Trimming at V came to 3 bases and at J to 5 bases, leaving 13 bases not matched to a gene. The CDR3 has 17 amino acids.